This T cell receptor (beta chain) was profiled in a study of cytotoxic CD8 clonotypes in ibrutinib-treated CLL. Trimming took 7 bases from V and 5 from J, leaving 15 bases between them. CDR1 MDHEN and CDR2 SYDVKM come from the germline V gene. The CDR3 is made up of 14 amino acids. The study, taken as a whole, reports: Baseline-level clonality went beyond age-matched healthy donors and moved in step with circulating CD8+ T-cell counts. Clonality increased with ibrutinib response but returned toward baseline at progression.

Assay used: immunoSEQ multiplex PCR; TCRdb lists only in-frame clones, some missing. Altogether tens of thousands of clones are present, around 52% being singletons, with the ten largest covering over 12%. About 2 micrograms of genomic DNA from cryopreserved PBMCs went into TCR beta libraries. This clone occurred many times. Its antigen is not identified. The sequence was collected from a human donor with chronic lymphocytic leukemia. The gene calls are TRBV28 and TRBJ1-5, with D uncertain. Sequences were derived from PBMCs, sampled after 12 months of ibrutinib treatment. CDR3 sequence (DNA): TGTGCCAGCACTTTGGACCGCGGGGATCAGCCCCAGCATTTT. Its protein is CASTLDRGDQPQHF.